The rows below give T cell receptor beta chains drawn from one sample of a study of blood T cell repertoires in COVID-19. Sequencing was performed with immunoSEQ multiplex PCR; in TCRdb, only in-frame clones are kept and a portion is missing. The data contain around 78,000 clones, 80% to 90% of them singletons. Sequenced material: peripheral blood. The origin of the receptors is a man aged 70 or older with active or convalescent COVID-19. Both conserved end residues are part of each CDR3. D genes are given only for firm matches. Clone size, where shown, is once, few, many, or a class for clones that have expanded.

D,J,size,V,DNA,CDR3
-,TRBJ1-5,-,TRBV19,TGTGCCAGTAGTATAGGTCAGCAGGGCTCCCAGCCCCAGCATTTT,CASSIGQQGSQPQHF
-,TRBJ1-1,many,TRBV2,TGTGCCAGCAGTGAAGGGGGGCGAACTGAAGCTTTCTTT,CASSEGGRTEAFF
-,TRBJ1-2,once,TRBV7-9,TGTGCCAGCTCCCTCGACAGGCTTGGGGGCTACACCTTC,CASSLDRLGGYTF
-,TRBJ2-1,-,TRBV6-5,TGTGCCAGCAGTTCCCGAGACAGAGGTGAGCAGTTCTTC,CASSSRDRGEQFF
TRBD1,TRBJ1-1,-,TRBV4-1,TGCGCCAGCAGCCAAGGTGTTGGGACAGCTAACACTGAAGCTTTCTTT,CASSQGVGTANTEAFF
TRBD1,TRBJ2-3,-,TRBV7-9,TGTGCCAGCAGCTTTAGAACAGGGGGCAGGACAGATACGCAGTATTTT,CASSFRTGGRTDTQYF
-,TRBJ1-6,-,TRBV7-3,TGTGCCAGCAGCTCCGACGGGAATTCACCCCTCCACTTT,CASSSDGNSPLHF
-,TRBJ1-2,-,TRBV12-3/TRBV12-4,TGTGCCAGCAGCCCATACCAGGGGAGCTACACCTTC,CASSPYQGSYTF
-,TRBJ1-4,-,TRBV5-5,TGTGCCAGCAGCTGGGGGCGGCAGATCAATGAAAAACTGTTTTTT,CASSWGRQINEKLFF
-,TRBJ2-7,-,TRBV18,TGTGCCAGCTCACCAAAGGTTCCGGTGTCAGGTGAGCAGTACTTC,CASSPKVPVSGEQYF
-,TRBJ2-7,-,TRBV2,TGTGCCAGCAGCCGATGGGTGACAAACTACGAGCAGTACTTC,CASSRWVTNYEQYF
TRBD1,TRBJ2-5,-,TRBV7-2,TGTGCCAGCAGCTTGACAGGGGGCAGGATGGAGACCCAGTACTTC,CASSLTGGRMETQYF
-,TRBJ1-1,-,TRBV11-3,TGTGCCAGCAGCTTCGGGGGAAACACTGAAGCTTTCTTT,CASSFGGNTEAFF
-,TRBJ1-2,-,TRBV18,TGTGCCAGCTCACCACAACAGGGAGCGTACACCTTC,CASSPQQGAYTF
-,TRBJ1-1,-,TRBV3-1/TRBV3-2,TGTGCCAGCAGCCAACTTAGGGGCACTGAAGCTTTCTTT,CASSQLRGTEAFF
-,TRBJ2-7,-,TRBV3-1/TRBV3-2,TGTGCCAGCAGCTACCTACAGGACTACGAGCAGTACTTC,CASSYLQDYEQYF
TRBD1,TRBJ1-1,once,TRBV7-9,TGTGCCAGCAGCTTATCAATGGGGGACAGAGAAGCTTTCTTT,CASSLSMGDREAFF
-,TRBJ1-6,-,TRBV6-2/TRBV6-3,TGTGCCAGCACCCCACTCGGGGGGGCCCTCCACTTT,CASTPLGGALHF
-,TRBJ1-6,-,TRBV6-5,TGTGCCACCTCGACCGGGGCAGGGACAAATTCACCCCTCCACTTT,CATSTGAGTNSPLHF
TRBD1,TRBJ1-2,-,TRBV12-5,TGTGCTAGTGGCGGGACAGGAACTTTCTATGGCTACACCTTC,CASGGTGTFYGYTF
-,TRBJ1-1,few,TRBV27,TGTGCCAGCACCTCCGGGGTGAACACTGAAGCTTTCTTT,CASTSGVNTEAFF
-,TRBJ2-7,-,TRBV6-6,TGTGCCAGCAGTAAGCCCTACGAGCAGTACTTC,CASSKPYEQYF
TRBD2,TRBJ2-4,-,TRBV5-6,TGTGCCAGCAGCTTGCGGCGGGAGATAGCCAAAAACATTCAGTACTTC,CASSLRREIAKNIQYF
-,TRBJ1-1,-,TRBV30,TGTGCCTGGAAGGGGTTTACTGAAGCTTTCTTT,CAWKGFTEAFF
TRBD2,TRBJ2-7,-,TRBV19,TGTGCCAGTAGCGACCACCCCGGACTAGTGGGTGAGCAGTACTTC,CASSDHPGLVGEQYF
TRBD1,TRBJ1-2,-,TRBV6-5,TGTGCCAGCAGAGATCCGGGACAGGGGCGTAGGGGCTACACCTTC,CASRDPGQGRRGYTF
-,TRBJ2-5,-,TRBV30,TGTGCCTGGAGTGTCCGATGGGGCAGGGTACAAGAGACCCAGTACTTC,CAWSVRWGRVQETQYF
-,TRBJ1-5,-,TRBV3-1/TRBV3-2,TGTGCCAGCAGCCAAGAGGGAGGGCGGAATAGCAATCAGCCCCAGCATTTT,CASSQEGGRNSNQPQHF
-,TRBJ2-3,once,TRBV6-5,TGTGCCAGCACCGTGGCTGGCACAGATACGCAGTATTTT,CASTVAGTDTQYF
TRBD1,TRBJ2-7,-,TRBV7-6,TGTGCCAGCAGCCAGGGACAGGGCATTTACGAGCAGTACTTC,CASSQGQGIYEQYF
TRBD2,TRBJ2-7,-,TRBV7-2,TGTGCCAGCAGACAAGGTGGGGGGGACGAGCAGTACTTC,CASRQGGGDEQYF
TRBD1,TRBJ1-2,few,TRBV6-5,TGTGCCAGCAGTTACAGACAGGGCTATGGCTACACCTTC,CASSYRQGYGYTF
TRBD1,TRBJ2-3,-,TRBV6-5,TGTGCCAGCAGTCGGACCGGGACAGGACCTAATACGCAGTATTTT,CASSRTGTGPNTQYF
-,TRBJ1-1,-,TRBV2,TGTGCCAGTACCAGGGCCACTGAAGCTTTCTTT,CASTRATEAFF
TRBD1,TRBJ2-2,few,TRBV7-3,TGTGCCAGCAGCTTAAATGGCAGGGGGTATGGGGAGCTGTTTTTT,CASSLNGRGYGELFF
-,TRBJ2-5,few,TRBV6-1,TGTGCCAGCAGTGAAGCGCGGGGCATCGGAGAGACCCAGTACTTC,CASSEARGIGETQYF
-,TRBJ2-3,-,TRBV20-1,TGCAGTACTAGTAGCGCCCCAGATACGCAGTATTTT,CSTSSAPDTQYF
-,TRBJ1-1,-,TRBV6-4,TGTGCCAGCAGTTGCTATCGGGCAGGGAGGAGGGAGAACACTGAAGCTTTCTTT,CASSCYRAGRRENTEAFF
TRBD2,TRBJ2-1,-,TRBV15,TGTGCCACCAGCTATACCATCCTAGCGGGAGTCGGGGATGAGCAGTTCTTC,CATSYTILAGVGDEQFF
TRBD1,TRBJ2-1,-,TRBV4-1,TGCGCCAGCAGCACCTCCGGGACAGGGGGCTGGGGTGAGCAGTTCTTC,CASSTSGTGGWGEQFF
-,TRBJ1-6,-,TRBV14,TGTGCCAGCAGCCAAGTTAGCAACTCCTATAATTCACCCCTCCACTTT,CASSQVSNSYNSPLHF
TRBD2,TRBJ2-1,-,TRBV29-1,TGCAGCGCCAGCCGAGCGGGAGGGACTGAGCAGTTCTTC,CSASRAGGTEQFF
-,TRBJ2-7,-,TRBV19,TGTGCCAGTAGTCCTGACAGAACCTACGAGCAGTACTTC,CASSPDRTYEQYF
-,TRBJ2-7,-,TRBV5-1,TGCGCCAGCAGCTTGGCCGGGACATCAGATGAGCAGTACTTC,CASSLAGTSDEQYF
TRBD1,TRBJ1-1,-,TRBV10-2,TGCGCCAGCAGATCCGGGACAGCCATGAACACTGAAGCTTTCTTT,CASRSGTAMNTEAFF
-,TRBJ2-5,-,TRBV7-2,TGTGCCAGCAGCTTAGCGTTGGCCTCCACCCTCAGGGAGACCCAGTACTTC,CASSLALASTLRETQYF